This is a list of T cell receptor beta chains from one sample in a study of response to subunit inactivated influenza vaccine. TCRdb passed the RT-PCR reads through MiXCR, listing each CDR3 protein once. The repertoire holds around 750,000 distinct CDR3 sequences, with 21% as singletons. The material was PBMCs from blood, obtained more than 4 days after vaccination. The receptors derive from a man aged 50 to 59 who received an inactivated influenza vaccine. CDR3s include the opening cysteine and the closing phenylalanine or tryptophan. The D gene is left open where the match is weak.

V,D,J,CDR3
TRBV10-3,.,TRBJ2-7,CAISVQGRYEQYF
TRBV29-1,.,TRBJ1-4,CSVDVNEKLFF
TRBV12-3/TRBV12-4,TRBD2,TRBJ2-7,CASSGLAGGVRSNAYEQYF
TRBV12-3/TRBV12-4,.,TRBJ2-5,CASSPLTQETQYF
TRBV24-1,TRBD1,TRBJ2-3,CATSDPGQGVTDTQYF
TRBV20-1,TRBD2,TRBJ2-7,CSATSGSSYEQYF
TRBV12-3/TRBV12-4,.,TRBJ2-1,CASSFSTGPEQFF
TRBV7-2,TRBD1,TRBJ2-7,CASSLGQGVHEQYF
TRBV7-2,TRBD2,TRBJ2-7,CASSDTGSGASEQYF
TRBV20-1,.,TRBJ2-7,CSARLPSYEQYF
TRBV6-2/TRBV6-3,TRBD2,TRBJ2-1,CASSRQRGPYEQFF
TRBV24-1,.,TRBJ2-1,CATSDFRNEQFF
TRBV7-9,.,TRBJ2-7,CASSLVEGIQYF
TRBV11-3,.,TRBJ2-1,CASSLDLNGEQFF
TRBV3-1,.,TRBJ2-7,CASSQVAGPGEQYF
TRBV25-1,.,TRBJ2-5,CASSGTNRQETQYF